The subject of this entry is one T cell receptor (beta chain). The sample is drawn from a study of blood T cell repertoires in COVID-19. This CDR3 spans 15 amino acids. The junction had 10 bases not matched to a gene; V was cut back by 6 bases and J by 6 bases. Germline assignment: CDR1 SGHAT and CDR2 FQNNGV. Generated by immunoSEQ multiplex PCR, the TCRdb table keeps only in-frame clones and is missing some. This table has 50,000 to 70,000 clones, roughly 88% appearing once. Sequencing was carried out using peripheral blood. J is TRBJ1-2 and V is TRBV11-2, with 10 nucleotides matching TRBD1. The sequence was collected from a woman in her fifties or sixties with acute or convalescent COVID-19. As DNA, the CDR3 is TGTGCCAGCAGTTTCCCGGGGACAGGGGCCCATGGCTACACCTTC. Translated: CASSFPGTGAHGYTF.